The rows below give T cell receptor beta chains drawn from one sample of a study of T cells after yellow fever vaccination. MiXCR, applied by TCRdb to the 5' RACE reads, yields one record per CDR3 protein. The repertoire has about 360,000 distinct CDR3 sequences, approximately 6% of them found once; the top ten carry 15%. The specimen comprised PBMCs, sampled 5 days after the yellow fever booster vaccination. The source is a man aged 30-40 years who received the YFV17D yellow fever vaccine. CDR3s include the opening cysteine and the closing phenylalanine or tryptophan. D genes are given only for firm matches. Clone sizes are given selectively: once, few, many, or a class where the clone is expanded.

13 | . | TRBJ1-5 | many | TRBV20-1 | CSASPGIGQPQHF | TGCAGTGCTAGTCCCGGGATCGGGCAGCCCCAGCATTTT
16 | TRBD2 | TRBJ2-3 | . | TRBV24-1 | CATSAPGTSVTDTQYF | TGTGCCACCAGTGCACCCGGGACTAGCGTAACAGATACGCAGTATTTT
15 | TRBD1 | TRBJ1-5 | few | TRBV18 | CASSPTGGESQPQHF | TGTGCCAGCTCCCCGACAGGGGGGGAAAGTCAGCCCCAGCATTTT
16 | . | TRBJ2-5 | . | TRBV7-6 | CASSTPLGPYQETQYF | TGTGCCAGCAGCACCCCACTAGGGCCGTACCAAGAGACCCAGTACTTC
12 | . | TRBJ2-3 | few | TRBV7-9 | CASSHNLDTQYF | TGTGCCAGCAGCCATAATCTGGATACGCAGTATTTT
14 | . | TRBJ2-1 | few | TRBV7-2 | CASSLARENNEQFF | TGTGCCAGCAGCTTAGCGCGAGAGAACAATGAGCAGTTCTTC
13 | . | TRBJ1-1 | . | TRBV27 | CASRNRVNTEAFF | TGTGCCAGCAGGAACAGAGTGAACACTGAAGCTTTCTTT
15 | TRBD1 | TRBJ1-2 | few | TRBV5-1 | CASSYARDSKYGYTF | TGCGCCAGCAGCTACGCTCGGGACAGCAAATATGGCTACACCTTC
14 | TRBD1 | TRBJ1-3 | . | TRBV7-6 | CASSDGQDVWTIYF | TGTGCCAGCAGCGACGGACAGGACGTATGGACCATATATTTT
14 | . | TRBJ1-1 | many | TRBV12-2 | CASRLEGGASEAFF | TGTGCAAGTCGCTTAGAAGGGGGCGCTTCTGAAGCTTTCTTT
14 | . | TRBJ2-7 | few | TRBV13 | CASSLGRLGYEQYF | TGTGCCAGCAGCTTGGGGCGTCTCGGTTACGAGCAGTACTTC
18 | TRBD2 | TRBJ2-1 | few | TRBV11-2 | CASSLGSGTSASYNEQFF | TGTGCCAGCAGCTTAGGAAGTGGGACTAGCGCTTCCTACAATGAGCAGTTCTTC
16 | . | TRBJ2-1 | few | TRBV10-3 | CAISESIGGMGNEQFF | TGTGCCATCAGTGAGTCTATAGGGGGTATGGGAAATGAGCAGTTCTTC
12 | . | TRBJ1-2 | many | TRBV15 | CATSRDTSGYTF | TGTGCCACCAGCAGAGACACAAGTGGCTACACCTTC
13 | TRBD1 | TRBJ2-7 | . | TRBV10-3 | CAISPDRAYEQYF | TGTGCCATCAGCCCGGACAGGGCCTACGAGCAGTACTTC
14 | TRBD1 | TRBJ2-3 | many | TRBV2 | CASSIQGGADTQYF | TGTGCCAGCAGTATACAGGGGGGCGCAGATACGCAGTATTTT
15 | TRBD1 | TRBJ2-1 | few | TRBV29-1 | CSVGKTGQGTDEQFF | TGCAGCGTTGGCAAGACCGGACAGGGGACGGATGAGCAGTTCTTC
15 | . | TRBJ2-3 | few | TRBV10-2 | CASIKAGAGTDTQYF | TGCGCCAGCATTAAGGCCGGTGCGGGCACAGATACGCAGTATTTT
14 | . | TRBJ1-2 | once | TRBV10-3 | CAIPRMGSLYGYNF | TGTGCCATTCCGCGGATGGGCAGCCTCTATGGCTACAACTTC
17 | TRBD2 | TRBJ2-1 | few | TRBV28 | CASSQGLAGGPDNEQFF | TGTGCCAGCAGCCAGGGACTAGCGGGAGGCCCCGACAATGAGCAGTTCTTC
14 | . | TRBJ1-1 | . | TRBV20-1 | CSASSLQRVTEAFF | TGCAGTGCTAGTTCCCTCCAGAGAGTCACTGAAGCTTTCTTT
16 | . | TRBJ2-2 | few | TRBV20-1 | CSARGTGRTNTGELFF | TGCAGTGCTAGGGGCACAGGAAGGACGAACACCGGGGAGCTGTTTTTT
10 | . | TRBJ2-3 | . | TRBV7-8 | CASSLRVPYF | TGTGCCAGCAGCCTCAGAGTCCCGTATTTT
14 | . | TRBJ2-5 | few | TRBV5-1 | CASSLDLGRETQYF | TGCGCCAGCAGCTTGGATCTCGGCAGGGAGACCCAGTACTTC
14 | . | TRBJ2-7 | . | TRBV7-2 | CASSLGSLGYEQYF | TGTGCCAGCAGCTTGGGGTCTCTGGGGTACGAGCAGTACTTC